One TCR beta chain is described in this entry. Antigen unknown. This record comes from a study of CD8 T cells in Susac syndrome. Study-level findings and limits: It was acknowledged in the study that the number of individuals who were included in its TCR sequencing and HLA analysis was relatively small. The study identified about seventeen and five Susac-specific public clones in total CD8+ and CD8+ TEMRA repertoires.

Sequencing of TCR beta was undertaken in CD8+ and CD4+ T cells derived from blood. Patients with Susac syndrome showed fulfilment of recently defined diagnostic criteria for definite or probable disease. When the RNA was reverse transcribed, random hexamers were used with an input of about 0.45 to 1 ug. From the immunoSEQ multiplex PCR reads, TCRdb called clonotypes with MiXCR, one entry per CDR3 protein. The table lists fewer than 150,000 distinct CDR3 sequences, around 95% of them singletons. After removal of 8 bases from V and 6 bases from J, the junction contained 1 base not matched to a gene. Germline V lookup: CDR1 LNHDA, CDR2 SQIVND (reference sequence). This CDR3 is built from 11 residues.

This chain links TRBV19 with TRBJ2-1; 7 bases fit TRBD1. This clonotype was obtained from a human donor with Susac syndrome. Sequenced input: CD8+ T cells from PBMCs. The CDR3 is CASAGGNEQFF. CDR3 DNA sequence: TGTGCCAGTGCAGGGGGCAATGAGCAGTTCTTC.